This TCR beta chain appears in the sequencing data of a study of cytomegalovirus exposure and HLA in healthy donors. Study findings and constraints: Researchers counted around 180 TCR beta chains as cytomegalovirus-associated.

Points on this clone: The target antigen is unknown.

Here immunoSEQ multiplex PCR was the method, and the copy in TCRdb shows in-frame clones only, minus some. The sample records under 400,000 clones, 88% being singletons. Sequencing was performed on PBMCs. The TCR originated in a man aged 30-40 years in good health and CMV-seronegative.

Written as DNA, the CDR3 is TGTGCCAGCAGCGTAGACCTAGCGGGGAGGGAGACCCAGTACTTC. Translated, it gives CASSVDLAGRETQYF. The chain combines TRBV9 with TRBJ2-5; 9 nucleotides match TRBD2. V dropped 0 bases and J dropped 5; count of bases not matched to a gene: 5. The germline V gene encodes CDR1 SGDLS and CDR2 YYNGEE. There are 15 residues in the CDR3.